This T cell receptor (beta chain) is from a study of STAT5B mutations in CD4+ large granular lymphocyte leukemia. Study-wide results and limits: Without putative leukemic clones, patient CD4-sorted repertoires remained more clonal than healthy CD4+ repertoires. Top patient clones used TRBV06 genes more often: 8/27 versus 2/35 in controls.

Of note for this clone: Its specificity is unknown.

Control samples were healthy donors' buffy coats. Using immunoSEQ multiplex PCR, the repertoire was profiled, and TCRdb retains in-frame clones only, with some absent. The sample carries some 34,000 clones, over 60% recorded once. The CDR3 sequence is 14 residues long. Germline CDR1 SGDLS, CDR2 YYNGEE. With 0 bases removed from V and 2 bases from J, the gap between germline ends came to 9 bases. The chain links TRBV9 to TRBJ2-7, with D perhaps given as TRBD1 or TRBD2 (5 bases each). This clonotype was sampled from a human donor in good health. Sequenced material: CD4+ T cells from blood buffy coats. The CDR3 sequence is CASSVDSGPYEQYF. CDR3 sequence (DNA): TGTGCCAGCAGCGTAGACTCGGGACCCTACGAGCAGTACTTC.